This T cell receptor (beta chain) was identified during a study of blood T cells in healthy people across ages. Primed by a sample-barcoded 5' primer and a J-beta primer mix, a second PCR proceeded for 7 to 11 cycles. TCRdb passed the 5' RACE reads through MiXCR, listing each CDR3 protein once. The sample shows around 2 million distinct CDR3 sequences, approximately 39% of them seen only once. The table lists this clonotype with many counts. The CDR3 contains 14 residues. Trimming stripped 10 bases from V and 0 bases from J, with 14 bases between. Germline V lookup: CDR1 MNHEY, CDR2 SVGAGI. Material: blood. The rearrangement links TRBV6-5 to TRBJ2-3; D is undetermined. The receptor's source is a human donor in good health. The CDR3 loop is CATTTRTSTDTQYF. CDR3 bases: TGTGCCACCACGACCCGAACTAGCACAGATACGCAGTATTTT.